The following is a T cell receptor (beta chain) sequence with its context. Its antigen is not known. At one boundary the junction diverges from the germline segment, which might be a read error. The data are from a study of regulatory T cells in long-lasting Graves disease. Germline lookup yields CDR1 SGHKS and CDR2 YYEKEE (reference sequence). The CDR3 is made up of 16 amino acids. Whole-study findings and limits: There were preferences for TRBV28, TRBJ1-2 and TRBJ2-5 in persistent disease.

HTBI primers from iRepertoire and Arm-PCR of CDR3 regions yielded the TCR beta libraries. MiXCR, applied by TCRdb to the multiplex PCR reads, yields one record per CDR3 protein. This sample has under 250,000 distinct CDR3 sequences, with about 19% found just once. Regarding time point: newly diagnosed GD, antithyroid drugs for less than 3 months. RNA extracted from PBMCs served as the sequencing template. Blood from the periphery, about 9.2 milliliters in all, was drawn into EDTA tubes. These records were also assigned to another study, of T cells in Graves' hyperthyroidism and ophthalmopathy.

The rearrangement joins TRBV5-5 to TRBJ1-6; D is ambiguous. The receptor comes from a woman aged 25 to 45 with Graves disease. The starting material was peripheral blood mononuclear cells (PBMCs), obtained at new diagnosis, from a patient treated with antithyroid drugs. This CDR3 reads CASSFFLQRFNSSLHF. The CDR3 coding sequence is TGTGCCAGCAGCTTCTTTCTACAGAGATTTAATTCATCCCTCCACTTT. Full variable domain (outside the CDR3, taken from reference TRBV5-5 and TRBJ1-6): DAGVTQSPTHLIKTRGQQVTLRCSPISGHKSVSWYQQVLGQGPQFIFQYYEKEERGRGNFPDRFSARQFPNYSSELNVNALLLGDSALYLCASSFFLQRFNSSLHFGNGTRLTVT.